The clone carrying this T cell receptor (beta chain) was seen a few times. Its antigen is unknown. Germline values: CDR1 LNHDA, CDR2 SQIVND (reference sequence). Trimming shortened V by 0 bases and J by 3 bases, and 6 bases separated the two germline ends. This CDR3 has 13 amino acids. This record belongs to a study of T cell repertoires in cytomegalovirus infection. Across the study: Selected CMV epitopes included recently identified HLA-C-restricted ones as well as well-studied HLA-B-restricted ones. TCR beta signatures that were public indicated CMV infection and matching HLA type. Study results and caveats: In two of eight donors, the top clonotype was HLA-C-restricted CMV-specific.

TCRdb processed the reads anew with MiXCR; each CDR3 protein has one entry. The repertoire holds hundreds of thousands of distinct CDR3 sequences, 30% to 35% seen once, with about a sixth in the top ten. This chain joins TRBV19 and TRBJ2-7; D remains unclear. This receptor was taken from a human donor in good health (CMV status not recorded). Some clones in this sample may be carry-over from other donors' samples. Here the sequenced sample was cultured PBMCs, taken from culture after CMV antigen stimulation. The CDR3 spells CASSIDPLYEQYF. The CDR3 DNA reads TGTGCCAGTAGTATAGACCCTCTCTACGAGCAGTACTTC.